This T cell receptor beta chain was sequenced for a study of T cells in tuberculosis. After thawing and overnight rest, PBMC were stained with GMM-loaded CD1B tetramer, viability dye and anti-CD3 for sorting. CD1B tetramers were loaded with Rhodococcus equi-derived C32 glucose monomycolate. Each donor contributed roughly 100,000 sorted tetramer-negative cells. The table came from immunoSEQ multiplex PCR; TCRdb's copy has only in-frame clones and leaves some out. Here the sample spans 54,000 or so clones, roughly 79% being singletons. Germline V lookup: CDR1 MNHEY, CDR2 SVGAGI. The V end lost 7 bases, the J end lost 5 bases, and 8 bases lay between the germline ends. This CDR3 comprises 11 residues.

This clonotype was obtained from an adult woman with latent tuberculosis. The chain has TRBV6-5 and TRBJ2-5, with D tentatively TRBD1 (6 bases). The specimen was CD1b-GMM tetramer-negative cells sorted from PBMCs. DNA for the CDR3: TGTGCCAGCAACAGGGTGGAGACCCAGTACTTC. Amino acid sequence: CASNRVETQYF.